Each of the 30 T cell receptor beta chains below was sequenced from the same sample in a study of OX40 agonist ivuxolimab in advanced cancers. Profiling relied on immunoSEQ multiplex PCR, and the TCRdb table lists in-frame clones only, not all of them. The table has about 110,000 clones, approximately 89% seen once. The sequencing here drew on CD4+ or CD8+ T cells sorted from blood, taken in a trial of the OX40 agonist ivuxolimab. These receptors were taken from an adult with an advanced solid tumor such as melanoma, head and neck, liver or kidney cancer.

The chain joins TRBV4-3 to TRBJ2-3; 14 positions agree with TRBD2. Germline trimming cut 3 bases from V and 3 bases from J; bases unmatched to any gene: 11. CDR3 length: 19 amino acids. Germline CDR1 reads LGHNA; CDR2 reads YSLEER. CDR3 in amino acids: CASSQFGTSGSSRTDTQYF. The DNA for the CDR3 is TGCGCCAGCAGCCAGTTTGGGACTAGCGGGAGTAGTCGAACAGATACGCAGTATTTT.

The chain links TRBV30 to TRBJ2-7; no reliable D call. The germline CDR1 and CDR2 sequences are GTSNPN and SVGIG (reference sequence). The V end lost 1 base, the J end lost 5 bases, and 9 bases lay between the germline ends. The CDR3 extends over 12 amino acids. The CDR3 is CAWSGSTDEQYF. The CDR3 DNA reads as TGTGCCTGGAGTGGTTCTACGGACGAGCAGTACTTC.

This sequence joins TRBV4-2 and TRBJ1-1, with D possibly matching TRBD1 (6 bases). Looked up from germline, CDR1 is LGHNA and CDR2 is YNFKEQ. V lost 3 bases and J 4 bases, leaving 18 bases between the germline ends. This CDR3 spans 16 amino acids. CDR3: CASSHELRDTGTEAFF. The DNA of the CDR3 is TGTGCCAGCAGCCACGAACTCCGGGACACTGGCACTGAAGCTTTCTTT.

This clone was counted only a few times. The chain joins TRBV6-4 to TRBJ1-2, with a tentative D call TRBD1 (5 bases). V was shortened by 6 bases and J by 6 bases, with 17 bases between the two germline ends. Per germline, CDR1 MRHNA and CDR2 SNTAGT. The CDR3 sequence is 14 residues long. The CDR3 sequence is CASSRDSSTNGYTF. CDR3 DNA: TGTGCCAGCAGCCGGGACTCCTCAACGAATGGCTACACCTTC.

The V call is TRBV7-2, the J call TRBJ2-7, with unresolved D. CDR1 SGHTA and CDR2 FQGNSA come from the germline V gene. The CDR3 is 15 amino acids. Deletions cut 0 bases from V and 2 bases from J, with 11 bases between. CDR3 nucleotides: TGTGCCAGCAGCTTAGCGTCTACGCAAACCTACGAGCAGTACTTC. Protein: CASSLASTQTYEQYF.

J is TRBJ1-5 and V is TRBV25-1, with D possibly TRBD1 on 5 matching bases. This CDR3 region has 14 residues. Per germline, CDR1 MGHDK and CDR2 SYGVNS. Trimming cost V 1 base and J 5 bases, with 9 bases left between them. CDR3 protein: CASSEWGKDQPQHF. Written as DNA, the CDR3 is TGTGCCAGCAGTGAATGGGGGAAGGATCAGCCCCAGCATTTT.

This chain links TRBV18 with TRBJ2-3; the match to TRBD2 covers 7 bases. Germline CDR1 reads KGHSH; CDR2 reads LQKENI. The ends lost 4 bases at V and 2 bases at J; junction bases unmatched: 12. This CDR3 contains 17 residues. The CDR3 bases are TGTGCCAGCTCACTCCTCGGCGGGGGAGAGGTCACAGATACGCAGTATTTT. Protein product: CASSLLGGGEVTDTQYF.

The J gene is TRBJ2-5, the V gene TRBV5-4, with 7 positions matching TRBD2. In germline, CDR1 is SGHNT, CDR2 YYREEE (reference sequence). There are 15 residues in the CDR3. J lost 2 bases, V lost 0 bases, and 4 bases had no gene match. CDR3 region: CASSLDGRGQETQYF. As DNA, the CDR3 is TGTGCCAGCAGCTTGGACGGGCGGGGGCAAGAGACCCAGTACTTC.

The V and J genes are TRBV2 and TRBJ1-6, with unresolved D. Germline V CDR1 and CDR2: SNHLY, FYNNEI. The CDR3 length is 16 residues. V was pared by 1 base and J by 6 bases, with 13 bases between. This CDR3 is CASSEDMRQSNSPLHF. DNA of the CDR3: TGTGCCAGCAGTGAAGATATGAGGCAATCTAATTCACCCCTCCACTTT.

The chain has TRBV19 and TRBJ1-1; 8 bases align to TRBD1. V lost 8 bases and J lost 3; bases outside the gene matches: 5. Germline V gives CDR1 LNHDA, CDR2 SQIVND (reference sequence). This CDR3 spans 13 amino acids. CDR3 bases: TGTGCCAGTGGACAGGGTCCCGACACTGAAGCTTTCTTT. Translating it yields CASGQGPDTEAFF.

This chain links TRBV6-5 with TRBJ2-5; D may be TRBD2 (5 bases). CDR1 MNHEY and CDR2 SVGAGI come from the germline V gene. The CDR3 runs to 14 residues. Trimming took off 6 bases at V and 7 bases at J, with 18 bases between the two ends. The CDR3 DNA follows: TGTGCCAGCAGCCGACCCGAAAACCGGGGGACCCAGTACTTC. As protein: CASSRPENRGTQYF.

The chain uses TRBV7-2 and TRBJ2-5; D unresolved. V lost 0 bases to trimming and J lost 0 bases, with 5 bases between them. Germline-derived CDR1 and CDR2 are SGHTA and FQGNSA. This CDR3 has 14 amino acids. The CDR3 protein is CASSLARYQETQYF. The CDR3 DNA reads as TGTGCCAGCAGCTTAGCGAGGTACCAAGAGACCCAGTACTTC.

The chain uses TRBV7-6 and TRBJ1-1; no definite D call. V lost 5 bases and J 0 bases, leaving 7 bases between the germline ends. Germline assignment: CDR1 SGHVS and CDR2 FNYEAQ. The CDR3 is 13 residues long. The CDR3 region is CASSAQMNTEAFF. In DNA form, the CDR3 reads TGTGCCAGCAGCGCTCAGATGAACACTGAAGCTTTCTTT.

The chain employs TRBV7-8 and TRBJ1-2; D is uncertain. In germline, CDR1 is SGHVS, CDR2 FQNEAQ. Trimming shortened V by 2 bases and J by 2 bases, and 21 bases separated the two germline ends. The length of the CDR3 is 18 residues. The CDR3 reads CASSLPLDTSRGNYGYTF. As DNA, the CDR3 is TGTGCCAGCAGCTTACCCCTCGACACCAGCCGAGGGAACTATGGCTACACCTTC.

The chain is built from TRBV10-3 and TRBJ1-1, with unresolved D. The CDR3 length is 13 residues. Germline lookup yields CDR1 ENHRY and CDR2 SYGVKD. V was clipped by 6 bases and J by 1 base, with 9 bases between them. Here the CDR3 DNA reads TGTGCCATCAGGGACCCAGGGAACACTGAAGCTTTCTTT. This codes for CAIRDPGNTEAFF.

The V gene is TRBV5-1, the J gene TRBJ2-1, with D hard to call. The germline CDR1 and CDR2 sequences are SGHRS and YFSETQ. The CDR3 contains 15 residues. V was clipped by 3 bases and J by 0 bases, with 10 bases between them. The CDR3 is CASSSDSFSYNEQFF. The CDR3 DNA reads TGCGCCAGCAGCTCTGACTCGTTCTCCTACAATGAGCAGTTCTTC.

The chain recombines TRBV19 with TRBJ1-5; D is unresolved. The CDR3 is 16 amino acids. Trimming stripped 5 bases from V and 4 bases from J, with 18 bases between. Germline V gene lookup returns CDR1 LNHDA and CDR2 SQIVND (reference sequence). The CDR3 spells CASSSETGLRNQPQHF. Written as DNA, the CDR3 is TGTGCCAGTAGTTCAGAGACGGGTCTAAGGAATCAGCCCCAGCATTTT.

The chain has TRBV27 and TRBJ2-6; D is possibly TRBD2 (5 bases). The CDR3 is 17 amino acids. Trimming removed 4 bases from V and 2 bases from J, with 15 bases in between. Germline V CDR1 and CDR2: MNHEY, SMNVEV (reference sequence). CDR3 sequence: CASSSVRGLTGANVLTF. The CDR3, as DNA: TGTGCCAGCAGTTCGGTCCGGGGTCTTACTGGGGCCAACGTCCTGACTTTC.

V is TRBV4-3 and J is TRBJ1-3; perhaps TRBD1 as D (6 bases). This CDR3 spans 17 amino acids. The germline CDR1 and CDR2 sequences are LGHNA and YSLEER. V dropped 0 bases and J dropped 4 bases, with 16 bases sitting between them. The CDR3 nucleotides read TGCGCCAGCAGCCAAGATGTAGGGGGGACGCTCGGAAACACCATATATTTT. The encoded protein is CASSQDVGGTLGNTIYF.

The rearrangement links TRBV6-6 to TRBJ1-1; D perhaps matches TRBD1 (5 bases). Germline V gene data show CDR1 as MNHNY and CDR2 as SVGAGI (reference sequence). The CDR3 totals 15 residues. Between the trimmed V and J ends, which lost 5 bases and 2 bases, there was a span of 15 bases. Written as DNA, the CDR3 is TGTGCCAGCAGTCACAACAGGATCTATAACACTGAAGCTTTCTTT. This translates into CASSHNRIYNTEAFF.

V is TRBV5-1 and J is TRBJ2-5; 13 bases fit TRBD2. The V segment lost 4 bases and the J segment 4 bases; nucleotides outside the gene matches: 7. Germline values: CDR1 SGHRS, CDR2 YFSETQ. The CDR3 is 16 amino acids. Here the CDR3 DNA reads TGCGCCAGCAGCCCCCCACTAGCGGGAGGGGGAGAGACCCAGTACTTC. Translated, it gives CASSPPLAGGGETQYF.

The V call is TRBV2, the J call TRBJ2-3; 8 bases agree with TRBD1. This CDR3 is 14 amino acids long. After removal of 6 bases from V and 1 base from J, the junction contained 3 bases not matched to a gene. Germline CDR1 SNHLY, CDR2 FYNNEI. The CDR3, as DNA: TGTGCCAGCAGAGACAGGGGCGGCACAGATACGCAGTATTTT. It specifies CASRDRGGTDTQYF.

This clone was counted a single time. The V and J genes are TRBV6-1 and TRBJ2-2; no definite D call. The germline V and J ends were trimmed by 7 bases and 5 bases, with 5 bases remaining between them. CDR3 length equals 11 residues. Germline V lookup: CDR1 MNHNS, CDR2 SASEGT. The CDR3 DNA follows: TGTGCCAGCATTGAGACCGGGGAGCTGTTTTTT. It encodes CASIETGELFF.

This chain uses TRBV28 with TRBJ2-2; 7 bases line up with TRBD2. Losses at the gene ends were 6 bases for V and 6 bases for J; bases not matched to a gene: 22. The length of the CDR3 is 19 residues. Germline V gene data show CDR1 as MDHEN and CDR2 as SYDVKM. CDR3 sequence: CASRSMGREGPALSGELFF. DNA for the CDR3: TGTGCCAGCAGATCTATGGGAAGGGAGGGCCCTGCGCTCTCCGGGGAGCTGTTTTTT.

This sequence joins TRBV7-2 and TRBJ2-3, with TRBD1 matching 8 bases. V lost 10 bases and J lost 2; bases outside the gene matches: 11. The length of the CDR3 is 15 residues. Per the germline V gene, CDR1 is SGHTA and CDR2 is FQGNSA. This chain's CDR3 is CATTLSGGSTDTQYF. In nucleotides, the CDR3 is TGTGCCACCACGCTCTCAGGGGGCTCCACAGATACGCAGTATTTT.

Notes on this clone: Other DNA variants within this sample encode the same CDR3. The CDR3 DNA reads TGTGCCAGCAGCGTGGGGACAGGGGCCCTGGGCACTGAAGCTTTCTTT. This translates into CASSVGTGALGTEAFF. The V and J genes are TRBV9 and TRBJ1-1; 10 positions match TRBD1. Germline V gene data show CDR1 as SGDLS and CDR2 as YYNGEE. V lost 2 bases, J lost 4 bases, and 8 bases stayed unmatched. The CDR3 runs to 16 residues.

The V and J genes are TRBV5-1 and TRBJ1-2; D possibly corresponds to TRBD1 (5 bases). Looked up from germline, CDR1 is SGHRS and CDR2 is YFSETQ. Trimming shortened V by 5 bases and J by 8 bases, and 28 bases separated the two germline ends. This CDR3 spans 17 amino acids. CDR3 loop: CASSFLNPTMGLSGYTF. The CDR3 DNA reads TGCGCCAGCAGTTTCCTCAACCCCACCATGGGGCTGTCGGGCTACACCTTC.

The genes are TRBV5-4 and TRBJ2-3, with TRBD1 matching over 12 bases. Unmatched junction bases numbered 15, after V lost 5 bases and J lost 5 bases. CDR3 length: 18 amino acids. From germline, CDR1 is SGHNT and CDR2 YYREEE (reference sequence). The CDR3 DNA follows: TGTGCCAGCAGTAGCGCAGATTGGGGACAGGGGGCGCGAGATACGCAGTATTTT. It is translated as CASSSADWGQGARDTQYF. Supplemented by reference TRBV5-4 and TRBJ2-3, the full variable domain reads ETGVTQSPTHLIKTRGQQVTLRCSSQSGHNTVSWYQQALGQGPQFIFQYYREEENGRGNFPPRFSGLQFPNYSSELNVNALELDDSALYLCASSSADWGQGARDTQYFGPGTRLTVL.

The gene calls are TRBV19 and TRBJ2-7, with D maybe TRBD2 (5 bases). This CDR3 region has 15 residues. V shed 1 base and J shed 5 bases, with 15 bases lying between them. Germline lookup yields CDR1 LNHDA and CDR2 SQIVND (reference sequence). The CDR3 DNA sequence: TGTGCCAGTAGTATAGGGGCAGGAGGTAGCCACGAGCAGTACTTC. This gives the protein CASSIGAGGSHEQYF.

The V gene is TRBV7-2, the J gene TRBJ1-5; D call uncertain. Trimming stripped 5 bases from V and 1 base from J, with 9 bases between. The CDR3 is 14 residues long. The germline V gene has CDR1 SGHTA and CDR2 FQGNSA. In DNA, the CDR3 is TGTGCCAGCAGCCTCCAAGTGAGCAATCAGCCCCAGCATTTT. Its translation: CASSLQVSNQPQHF.